The source of this T cell receptor beta chain is a study of T cell responses to AZD1222 COVID-19 vaccine. Findings and caveats of the study: The reported proportion of spike-specific TCRs targeting unmutated variant regions was nearly half. White British people made up most donors, females outnumbered males, and clonal diversity was possibly underestimated.

Here immunoSEQ multiplex PCR was the method, and the copy in TCRdb shows in-frame clones only, minus some. Among about 140,000 clones listed, around 90% were seen once. Germline assignment: CDR1 ENHRY and CDR2 SYGVKD. The V end was cut by 1 base, the J end by 1 base, with 12 bases between. This CDR3 is 16 amino acids long. As for this clone: The target antigen is unknown.

The material sequenced was peripheral blood, taken on day 0 of AZD1222 vaccination. The V and J genes are TRBV10-3 and TRBJ2-3; the D call may be TRBD1 or TRBD2 (5 bases each). This TCR derives from an adult in good health. The CDR3 is CAISELWGSGTDTQYF. For the CDR3, the DNA is TGTGCCATCAGTGAGTTATGGGGGAGCGGCACAGATACGCAGTATTTT.